This TCR beta chain stems from a study of cytomegalovirus exposure and HLA in healthy donors. Study outcomes and limitations: For most TCR sequences rarity was the rule, although some public TCRs occurred in many donors. For cytomegalovirus status, the classifier reportedly gave diagnoses with high specificity and sensitivity. What a later analysis showed was that several of the most significant clusters appeared linked to common viral pathogens.

As to this clone: No antigen is known for it.

The PCR was carried out with 60 Vbeta primers and 13 Jbeta primers. Profiling relied on immunoSEQ multiplex PCR, and the TCRdb table lists in-frame clones only, not all of them. The sample holds some 160,000 clones, roughly 84% seen once. The CDR3 contains 17 residues. Trimming took 1 base from V and 3 from J; bases not matched to a gene: 8. Germline assignment: CDR1 SGHAT and CDR2 FQNNGV. This chain uses TRBV11-2 with TRBJ2-7; 11 bases match TRBD2. The TCR comes from a boy younger than 10 in good health and CMV-seronegative. The sequenced material came from PBMCs. The CDR3: CASSLGVSGRGVYEQYF. The DNA for the CDR3 is TGTGCCAGCAGCTTAGGGGTTAGCGGGAGGGGTGTCTACGAGCAGTACTTC.